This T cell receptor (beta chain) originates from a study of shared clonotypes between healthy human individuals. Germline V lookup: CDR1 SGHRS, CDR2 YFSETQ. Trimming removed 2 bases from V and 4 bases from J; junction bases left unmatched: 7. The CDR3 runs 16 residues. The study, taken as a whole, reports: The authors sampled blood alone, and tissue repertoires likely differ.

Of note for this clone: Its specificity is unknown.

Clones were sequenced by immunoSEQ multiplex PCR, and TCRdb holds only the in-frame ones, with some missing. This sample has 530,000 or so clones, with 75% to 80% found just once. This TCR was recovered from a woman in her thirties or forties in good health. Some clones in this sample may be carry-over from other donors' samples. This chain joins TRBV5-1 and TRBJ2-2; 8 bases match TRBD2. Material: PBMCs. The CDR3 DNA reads TGCGCCAGCAGCTTTTTTAGCGGGATGGGCACCGGGGAGCTGTTTTTT. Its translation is CASSFFSGMGTGELFF.